The 23 T cell receptor beta chains below were found in one sample sequenced in a study of PD-1 blockade in classical Hodgkin lymphoma. Repertoires were generated with immunoSEQ multiplex PCR, while TCRdb's copy carries only in-frame clones and drops some. Here the sample spans roughly 100,000 clones, over 85% being singletons. Specified time point: cycle 4 day 1 (C4D1), after 5 to 7 weeks of nivolumab. Every single patient, without exception, relapsed after autologous stem cell transplantation, and brentuximab vedotin exposure varied. The sequencing used peripheral blood mononuclear cells (PBMCs), collected before the fourth cycle of nivolumab. Receptors originate from a human donor with classical Hodgkin lymphoma.

This clone occurred a few times. The chain couples TRBV7-9 to TRBJ2-1, with 10 bases that match TRBD2. This CDR3 region has 12 residues. The germline CDR1 and CDR2 sequences are SEHNR and FQNEAQ (reference sequence). J lost 15 bases, V lost 1 base, and 3 bases had no gene match. CDR3 sequence (DNA): TGTGCCAGCAGCTTAGGAGCTAGCGGGGGGTTCTTC. Translated: CASSLGASGGFF.

J is TRBJ1-5 and V is TRBV6-5, with D unclear. The CDR3 has 15 amino acids. Germline V gene lookup returns CDR1 MNHEY and CDR2 SVGAGI. The V and J ends lost 0 bases and 7 bases respectively, with 13 bases between them. In DNA, the CDR3 is TGTGCCAGCAGTTACTCGAAGAACTTTCACCAGCCCCAGCATTTT. It yields the protein CASSYSKNFHQPQHF.

The chain links TRBV19 to TRBJ1-2; D uncertain. The length of the CDR3 is 13 residues. Between the trimmed V and J ends, which lost 3 bases and 4 bases, there was a span of 9 bases. CDR1 and CDR2 (germline): LNHDA, SQIVND (reference sequence). CDR3 protein: CASSIGPGYGYTF. As DNA, the CDR3 is TGTGCCAGTAGTATCGGCCCTGGCTATGGCTACACCTTC.

This sequence joins TRBV15 and TRBJ1-2; 7 bases align to TRBD1. CDR3 length equals 14 residues. The junction had 4 bases not matched to a gene; V was cut back by 1 base and J by 5 bases. The V gene's germline CDR1 is LNHNV and CDR2 YYDKDF (reference sequence). The CDR3 bases are TGTGCCACCAGCAGAGCATCGACAGGGTATGGCTACACCTTC. The encoded protein is CATSRASTGYGYTF.

CDR3 nucleotides: TGTGCCAGTAGTATAGCGGGTAAGCCCCAGCATTTT. It yields the protein CASSIAGKPQHF. The chain links TRBV19 to TRBJ1-5, with D uncertain. V lost 1 base, J lost 8 bases, and 6 bases lay in between. Germline V gene data show CDR1 as LNHDA and CDR2 as SQIVND (reference sequence). This CDR3 comprises 12 residues.

This clone was recorded once. The chain combines TRBV6-4 with TRBJ2-1; 8 nucleotides align to TRBD2. The CDR3 totals 15 residues. V lost 3 bases and J lost 0; bases outside the gene matches: 1. Germline values: CDR1 MRHNA, CDR2 SNTAGT. The CDR3 region has the DNA TGTGCCAGCAGTGAGAGCGGGGGCTCCTACAATGAGCAGTTCTTC. Protein: CASSESGGSYNEQFF.

This CDR3 reads CASTGGQVKKETQYF. The CDR3 DNA reads TGCGCCAGCACCGGGGGGCAGGTAAAAAAAGAGACCCAGTACTTC. The chain carries TRBV5-1 and TRBJ2-5; D might be TRBD2 (7 bases). The CDR3 runs 15 residues. From germline, CDR1 is SGHRS and CDR2 YFSETQ. The V and J ends lost 6 bases and 3 bases respectively, with 18 bases between them.

This clone was observed a few times. The chain carries TRBV18 and TRBJ2-7; D gene unclear. V gave up 2 bases and J gave up 3 bases, with 5 bases separating them. This CDR3 comprises 12 residues. The germline gives CDR1 KGHSH, CDR2 LQKENI. The CDR3 nucleotides are TGTGCCAGCTCACCAACTAACTACGAGCAGTACTTC. This gives the protein CASSPTNYEQYF.

This rearrangement joins TRBV19 to TRBJ1-1, with no clear D. CDR1 and CDR2 (germline): LNHDA, SQIVND (reference sequence). Trimming cost V 7 bases and J 0 bases, with 15 bases left between them. The CDR3 length is 15 residues. For the CDR3, the DNA is TGTGCCAGTACTCTTCTCACGTGGATGAACACTGAAGCTTTCTTT. Its translation: CASTLLTWMNTEAFF.

The rearrangement uses TRBV30 and TRBJ2-1, with 7 bases lining up with TRBD1. Germline loops: CDR1 GTSNPN, CDR2 SVGIG (reference sequence). CDR3 length: 16 residues. Losses at the gene ends were 3 bases for V and 7 bases for J; bases not matched to a gene: 15. DNA for the CDR3: TGTGCCTGGAGGGTTAGTATGAAGGGGGCGCAGAATGAGCAGTTCTTC. This translates into CAWRVSMKGAQNEQFF.

The V and J genes are TRBV19 and TRBJ2-1; 9 nucleotides align to TRBD2. V dropped 1 base and J dropped 2; count of bases not matched to a gene: 3. Germline V lookup: CDR1 LNHDA, CDR2 SQIVND (reference sequence). The CDR3 runs 16 residues. Here the CDR3 reads CASSIAPSGTYNEQFF. CDR3 in DNA: TGTGCCAGTAGTATAGCCCCTAGCGGGACCTACAATGAGCAGTTCTTC. The variable domain in full, with the rest retrieved from reference TRBV19 and TRBJ2-1, is DGGITQSPKYLFRKEGQNVTLSCEQNLNHDAMYWYRQDPGQGLRLIYYSQIVNDFQKGDIAEGYSVSREKKESFPLTVTSAQKNPTAFYLCASSIAPSGTYNEQFFGPGTRLTVL.

The J gene is TRBJ2-5, the V gene TRBV19; tentatively, D is TRBD1 or TRBD2 (6 bases each). This CDR3 region has 15 residues. The germline V and J ends were trimmed by 3 bases and 5 bases, with 16 bases remaining between them. Germline loops: CDR1 LNHDA, CDR2 SQIVND (reference sequence). CDR3 in amino acids: CASSIVGGWGETQYF. CDR3 in DNA: TGTGCCAGTAGTATCGTCGGGGGCTGGGGGGAGACCCAGTACTTC.

The gene calls are TRBV27 and TRBJ1-1; TRBD1 matches 10 bases. The V gene's germline CDR1 is MNHEY and CDR2 SMNVEV (reference sequence). The CDR3 has 16 residues. V lost 5 bases to trimming and J lost 2 bases; unmatched junction nucleotides: 8. This CDR3 is CASSPGQGWPNTEAFF. CDR3 in DNA: TGTGCCAGCAGTCCGGGACAGGGGTGGCCCAACACTGAAGCTTTCTTT.

This clone was observed a handful of times. V gene TRBV10-3 combines with J gene TRBJ2-5, with D possibly TRBD2 on 6 matching bases. Germline CDR1 ENHRY, CDR2 SYGVKD. Trimming took off 3 bases at V and 9 bases at J, with 17 bases between the two ends. This CDR3 has 14 residues. Here the CDR3 reads CAISDGTGGPAQYF. CDR3 coding DNA: TGTGCCATCAGTGATGGGACTGGCGGCCCGGCCCAGTACTTC.

This chain connects TRBV29-1 to TRBJ2-6; 8 bases fit TRBD1. V shed 6 bases, J shed 0 bases, and the junction held 10 bases outside the gene matches. The CDR3 extends over 17 amino acids. Germline V CDR1 and CDR2: SQVTM, ANQGSEA. The CDR3 nucleotides read TGCAGCGTAGAGGACAGGGCTTTTTTCTCTGGGGCCAACGTCCTGACTTTC. Amino acid sequence: CSVEDRAFFSGANVLTF.

The V call is TRBV11-2, the J call TRBJ2-7, with D perhaps assigned TRBD1 or TRBD2 (5 bases each). V lost 4 bases to trimming and J lost 7 bases, with 14 bases between them. The CDR3 runs 13 residues. CDR1 and CDR2 from the germline V gene are SGHAT and FQNNGV. The CDR3 here is CASSSRDLQEQYF. DNA for the CDR3: TGTGCCAGCAGCTCCCGGGACCTCCAGGAGCAGTACTTC.

The chain links TRBV19 to TRBJ1-1; the D is unclear. Germline V gives CDR1 LNHDA, CDR2 SQIVND (reference sequence). The CDR3 is 13 residues long. The ends were cut back, 4 bases at V and 4 bases at J, with 10 bases in the middle. The CDR3 loop reads CASSTGKGTEAFF. In nucleotides, the CDR3 is TGTGCCAGTAGTACCGGGAAGGGCACTGAAGCTTTCTTT.

V is TRBV18 and J is TRBJ1-5; 7 bases are a match to TRBD1. Germline lookup yields CDR1 KGHSH and CDR2 LQKENI. The CDR3 consists of 14 residues. V lost 6 bases and J lost 1; bases outside the gene matches: 3. CDR3: CASSPDRSNQPQHF. CDR3 coding DNA: TGTGCCAGCTCGCCGGACAGGAGCAATCAGCCCCAGCATTTT. The full variable domain, its missing parts supplied by reference TRBV18 and TRBJ1-5, is NAGVMQNPRHLVRRRGQEARLRCSPMKGHSHVYWYRQLPEEGLKFMVYLQKENIIDESGMPKERFSAEFPKEGPSILRIQQVVRGDSAAYFCASSPDRSNQPQHFGDGTRLSIL.

The V and J genes are TRBV4-2 and TRBJ1-5; D perhaps matches TRBD1 (5 bases). The CDR3 totals 16 residues. Germline V gene sequence: CDR1 LGHNA, CDR2 YNFKEQ. The ends were cut back, 4 bases at V and 1 base at J, with 14 bases in the middle. The CDR3 bases are TGTGCCAGCAGCCCCCGGGGGTGGGAGAGCAATCAGCCCCAGCATTTT. Encoded protein: CASSPRGWESNQPQHF.

The chain has TRBV7-9 and TRBJ1-1; TRBD1 is a possible D gene (5 bases). Germline assignment: CDR1 SEHNR and CDR2 FQNEAQ (reference sequence). Trimming shortened V by 3 bases and J by 4 bases, and 15 bases separated the two germline ends. This CDR3 comprises 15 residues. CDR3 sequence (DNA): TGTGCCAGCAGCTTCGCATCGAGGGGATCCACTGAAGCTTTCTTT. Its translation is CASSFASRGSTEAFF.

CDR3 in amino acids: CASSANTNTEAFF. The CDR3 nucleotides are TGTGCCAGCAGCGCCAATACTAACACTGAAGCTTTCTTT. V usage is TRBV9 and J usage is TRBJ1-1; D unclear. The V end lost 3 bases, the J end lost 2 bases, and 8 bases lay between the germline ends. There are 13 residues in the CDR3. CDR1 and CDR2 from the germline V gene are SGDLS and YYNGEE.

This sequence joins TRBV6-1 and TRBJ2-3, with D unclear. The CDR3 contains 15 residues. Per germline, CDR1 MNHNS and CDR2 SASEGT. The V end was cut by 2 bases, the J end by 0 bases, with 9 bases between. The CDR3 coding sequence is TGTGCCAGCAGTGAAACGTGGGGTAGCACAGATACGCAGTATTTT. Translating gives CASSETWGSTDTQYF.

This sequence joins TRBV7-2 and TRBJ1-1, with TRBD1 identical over 7 bases. The CDR3 is made up of 13 amino acids. V shed 5 bases and J 1 base; nucleotides not matched to a gene: 1. Germline V gene lookup returns CDR1 SGHTA and CDR2 FQGNSA. CDR3 bases: TGTGCCAGCAGCCGGGACAGGAACACTGAAGCTTTCTTT. It is translated as CASSRDRNTEAFF.